A single sample gave rise to the 3 T cell receptor beta chains below, sequenced in a study of blood T cell repertoires in COVID-19. The protocol was immunoSEQ multiplex PCR, while the TCRdb copy is restricted to in-frame clones and leaves out a portion. The data hold some 41,000 clones, with 70% to 90% observed a single time. The specimen was peripheral blood. The receptors originated from a man between 35 and 55 years old with active COVID-19.

The V call is TRBV28, the J call TRBJ2-1, with 7 positions matching TRBD2. V dropped 5 bases and J dropped 4; count of bases not matched to a gene: 5. CDR3 length: 14 residues. Per the germline V gene, CDR1 is MDHEN and CDR2 is SYDVKM. The CDR3 protein is CASSGLELYNEQFF. CDR3 coding DNA: TGTGCCAGCAGTGGACTAGAATTATACAATGAGCAGTTCTTC.

The V and J genes are TRBV5-4 and TRBJ2-7, with 9 bases that match TRBD2. The CDR3 is made up of 14 amino acids. Trimming took 4 bases from V and 2 from J; bases not matched to a gene: 4. In germline, CDR1 is SGHNT, CDR2 YYREEE (reference sequence). CDR3 bases: TGTGCCAGCAGCCAGGGACTAGCCACCTACGAGCAGTACTTC. As protein: CASSQGLATYEQYF.

The table lists this clone with a few counts. The chain has TRBV4-1 and TRBJ1-3; 11 nucleotides align to TRBD1. Germline assignment: CDR1 MGHRA and CDR2 YSYEKL. There are 16 residues in the CDR3. The V segment lost 6 bases and the J segment 0 bases; nucleotides outside the gene matches: 4. CDR3 nucleotide sequence: TGCGCCAGCAGGGGGACAGGGGGGGGCTCTGGAAACACCATATATTTT. Protein product: CASRGTGGGSGNTIYF.